The rows below give T cell receptor beta chains drawn from one sample of a study of technical replicates of blood from a handful of donors. Assay: immunoSEQ multiplex PCR; the TCRdb copy retains only in-frame clones and omits some. The sample carries about 84,000 clones, about 98% recorded once. The sequenced sample consisted of T cells isolated from PBMCs. The receptors were sampled from a human donor in good health. Both conserved end residues are part of each CDR3. Fields, in order: J gene, clone size, D gene, V gene, CDR3 DNA, CDR3 protein. The D gene is left open where the match is weak. Rows give clone size only sometimes, using once, few, many, or a class for an expanded clone.

TRBJ1-5 | once | - | TRBV28 | TGTGCCAGCAACCTAAAGGGCAGGGAAGTCGCGGAGCCCCAGCATTTT | CASNLKGREVAEPQHF
TRBJ2-7 | - | TRBD1 | TRBV27 | TGTGCCAGCAGTCCGGGACAGGGGGGATACGAGCAGTACTTC | CASSPGQGGYEQYF
TRBJ1-1 | - | - | TRBV6-5 | TGTGCCAGCAGTTACTCTCAACGCGGGACTGAAGCTTTCTTT | CASSYSQRGTEAFF
TRBJ2-5 | - | - | TRBV30 | TGTGCCTGGACCCTACCCCAGGGATTGGAGACCCAGTACTTC | CAWTLPQGLETQYF
TRBJ1-4 | once | - | TRBV6-5 | TGTGCCAGCAGCCGTGGACAGTTTAATGAAAAACTGTTTTTT | CASSRGQFNEKLFF
TRBJ2-7 | - | - | TRBV4-2 | TGTGCCAGCAGCAAGGAAGGCGGAGGCGAGCAGTACTTC | CASSKEGGGEQYF
TRBJ1-2 | - | - | TRBV5-6 | TGTGCCAGCAGCTTGCCCGAGGACCAGGGTTATGGCTACACCTTC | CASSLPEDQGYGYTF
TRBJ1-3 | - | TRBD1 | TRBV5-4 | TGTGCCAGCAGCCAGACAGGGATAGGTGGAAACACCATATATTTT | CASSQTGIGGNTIYF
TRBJ2-1 | - | - | TRBV14 | TGTGCCAGCAGCCAAGAGGCGGGTTACAATGAGCAGTTCTTC | CASSQEAGYNEQFF
TRBJ1-1 | - | - | TRBV9 | TGTGCCAGCAGCGTACTTTCGAACACTGAAGCTTTCTTT | CASSVLSNTEAFF
TRBJ2-1 | - | TRBD2 | TRBV2 | TGTGCCAGCAGGGCGGGGGTTCACAATGAGCAGTTCTTC | CASRAGVHNEQFF
TRBJ1-5 | - | - | TRBV6-5 | TGTGCCAGCAGTTCGAAGGGGAATAGCAATCAGCCCCAGCATTTT | CASSSKGNSNQPQHF
TRBJ2-6 | - | TRBD1 | TRBV18 | TGTGCCAGCTCACCACCTGGACAGGGAACTGGGGCCAACGTCCTGACTTTC | CASSPPGQGTGANVLTF
TRBJ1-4 | once | TRBD1 | TRBV7-9 | TGTGCCAGCAGCCATGACAGGGGTAATGAAAAACTGTTTTTT | CASSHDRGNEKLFF
TRBJ2-7 | once | - | TRBV11-3 | TGTGCCAGCAGCTTAGATCTAGTCCGTAGCTCCTACGAGCAGTACTTC | CASSLDLVRSSYEQYF
TRBJ1-2 | once | - | TRBV13 | TGTGCCAGCAGCTCTCAACAGGGCAACTATGGCTACACCTTC | CASSSQQGNYGYTF
TRBJ1-2 | - | - | TRBV25-1 | TGTGCCAGCAGTGAATCGATGGGGGCGGTTGGCTACACCTTC | CASSESMGAVGYTF
TRBJ1-1 | - | - | TRBV5-1 | TGCGCCAGCAGCCAGGGGACGGGAAACACTGAAGCTTTCTTT | CASSQGTGNTEAFF
TRBJ2-3 | - | - | TRBV6-4 | TGTGCCAGCAGCGGGGGGCCCTGGGATACGCAGTATTTT | CASSGGPWDTQYF
TRBJ1-6 | - | - | TRBV11-3 | TGTGCCAGCAGCTTAGAGGGGGCGGGTAATTCACCCCTCCACTTT | CASSLEGAGNSPLHF
TRBJ2-5 | once | - | TRBV5-1 | TGCGCCAGCAGTTCGACAGCGTACCAAGAGACCCAGTACTTC | CASSSTAYQETQYF
TRBJ1-1 | - | - | TRBV6-1 | TGTGCCAGCAGTGGCTCTAGCGCGTCGTGGAACACTGAAGCTTTCTTT | CASSGSSASWNTEAFF
TRBJ2-2 | - | - | TRBV30 | TGTGCCTGGAGTGTACATACCCCCGGGGAGCTGTTTTTT | CAWSVHTPGELFF
TRBJ2-7 | - | - | TRBV14 | TGTGCCAGCAGCCAAGGAATCCCCGGCAGACTCTACGAGCAGTACTTC | CASSQGIPGRLYEQYF
TRBJ1-1 | once | - | TRBV4-1 | TGCGCCAGCAGGAGGTCGCTAGCAGGTGAAGCTTTCTTT | CASRRSLAGEAFF
TRBJ1-5 | once | TRBD1 | TRBV28 | TGTGCCAGCGTTGGGACAGTCCCCCATCAGCCCCAGCATTTT | CASVGTVPHQPQHF
TRBJ1-1 | - | - | TRBV2 | TGTGCCAGCAGTGAAGAGGTCCAGCAGCGTGAAGCTTTCTTT | CASSEEVQQREAFF
TRBJ2-7 | - | TRBD2 | TRBV7-9 | TGTGCCAGCAGCTCCGGCGGGAGTCTTTACGAGCAGTACTTC | CASSSGGSLYEQYF
TRBJ2-7 | - | TRBD1 | TRBV18 | TGTGCCAGCTCAGCGGGACAGGGGTCCTACGAGCAGTACTTC | CASSAGQGSYEQYF
TRBJ1-6 | - | TRBD1 | TRBV7-9 | TGTGCCAGCAGCTTCGAGACAGGGGGTGATTCACCCCTCCACTTT | CASSFETGGDSPLHF
TRBJ2-3 | - | - | TRBV7-3 | TGTGCCAGCAGCTTAAGGGCCTCCCCTAGCACAGATACGCAGTATTTT | CASSLRASPSTDTQYF